This T cell receptor beta chain appears in the sequencing data of a study of OX40 agonist ivuxolimab in advanced cancers. Points from the study as a whole: By week 6 at 0.1 to 3.0 mg/kg, blood CD4+ and CD8+ T cells had expanded clonally. In CD8+ T cells, expanded clones were on average more numerous than in CD4+.

This clone occurred a few times. Its cognate antigen is unknown. Trimming left V 0 bases short and J 5 bases short, with 10 bases between. This CDR3 contains 14 residues. Patients were ruled out by autoimmune disease history or systemic immunosuppression. Repertoires were generated with immunoSEQ multiplex PCR, while TCRdb's copy carries only in-frame clones and drops some. This sample has tens of thousands of clones, with around nine tenths found just once. V is TRBV6-7 and J is TRBJ1-2; D is perhaps TRBD1 (5 bases). TRBV6-7 is an ORF, with its function uncertain. The sequencing used CD4+ or CD8+ T cells sorted from blood, collected in a trial of the OX40 agonist ivuxolimab. This clonotype was sampled from an adult with an advanced solid tumor such as melanoma, head and neck, liver or kidney cancer. Here the CDR3 reads CASSYSRTSYGYTF. In DNA, the CDR3 is TGTGCCAGCAGTTACTCCCGGACAAGTTATGGCTACACCTTC.